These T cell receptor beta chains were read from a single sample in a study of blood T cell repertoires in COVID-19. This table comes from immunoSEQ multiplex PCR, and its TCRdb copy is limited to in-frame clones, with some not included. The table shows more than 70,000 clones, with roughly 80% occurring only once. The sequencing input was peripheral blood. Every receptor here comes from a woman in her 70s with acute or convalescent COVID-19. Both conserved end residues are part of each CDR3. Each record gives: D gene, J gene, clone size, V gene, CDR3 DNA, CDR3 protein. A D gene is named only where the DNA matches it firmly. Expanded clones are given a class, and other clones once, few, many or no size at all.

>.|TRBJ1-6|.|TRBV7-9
TGTGCCAGCAGAGACAGTTCGGTCGCTTCACCCCTCCACTTT
CASRDSSVASPLHF
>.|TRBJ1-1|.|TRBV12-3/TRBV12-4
TGTGCCAGCAGCGGGACATGGGAATCTGAAGCTTTCTTT
CASSGTWESEAFF
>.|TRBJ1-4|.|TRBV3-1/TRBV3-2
TGTGCCAGCAGCCAAGATCCGGCAGGGCTTAATGAAAAACTGTTTTTT
CASSQDPAGLNEKLFF
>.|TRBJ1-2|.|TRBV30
TGTGCCTGGAGTATCTCAGGGAACGGCTACACCTTC
CAWSISGNGYTF
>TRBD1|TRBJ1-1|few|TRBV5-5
TGTGCCAGCAGCGCGTACGGGACAGGGGGTAATACTGAAGCTTTCTTT
CASSAYGTGGNTEAFF
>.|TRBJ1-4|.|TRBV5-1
TGCGCCAGCAGCTCCCAGTCAGTAGGGACAAATGAAAAACTGTTTTTT
CASSSQSVGTNEKLFF
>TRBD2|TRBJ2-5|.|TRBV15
TGTGCCACCAGCAGGGAAACTAGCGCGGTTGCCCAGTACTTC
CATSRETSAVAQYF
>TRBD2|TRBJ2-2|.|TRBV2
TGTGCCAGCAGTGAGGGACTACTGGTCACCGGGGAGCTGTTTTTT
CASSEGLLVTGELFF
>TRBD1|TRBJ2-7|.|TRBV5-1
TGCGCCAGCAGCTGGGACAGGTTCTACGAGCAGTACTTC
CASSWDRFYEQYF
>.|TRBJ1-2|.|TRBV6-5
TGTGCCAGCAGTTACTCTCGGGGGTCACATGGCTACACCTTC
CASSYSRGSHGYTF
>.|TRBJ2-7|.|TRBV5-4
TGTGCCAGCAGCCTGGGCGGAGGGAAAAACCCTAGCTCCTACGAGCAGTACTTC
CASSLGGGKNPSSYEQYF
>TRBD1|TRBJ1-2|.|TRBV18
TGTGCCAGCTCACCCGGGACAGGCACTAACTATGGCTACACCTTC
CASSPGTGTNYGYTF
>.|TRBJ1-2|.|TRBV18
TGTGCCAGCTCACCACGGGCAGACGTTGGCTACACCTTC
CASSPRADVGYTF
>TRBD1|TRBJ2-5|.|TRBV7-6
TGTGCCAGCAGCTTTCAGGCAGGGGGCGAGGAGACCCAGTACTTC
CASSFQAGGEETQYF
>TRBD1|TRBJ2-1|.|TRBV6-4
TGTGCCAGAGCGTACAGACAGGGACGAGTTATGAGGAATGAGCAGTTCTTC
CARAYRQGRVMRNEQFF
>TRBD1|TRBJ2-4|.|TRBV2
TGTGCCAGCAGTGAAAGGGGTAGGGGGACAGGGATAGCCAAAAACATTCAGTACTTC
CASSERGRGTGIAKNIQYF
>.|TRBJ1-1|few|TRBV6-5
TGTGCCAGCATCAGAGGACACTTGAACACTGAAGCTTTCTTT
CASIRGHLNTEAFF
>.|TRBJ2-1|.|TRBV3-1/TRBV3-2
TGTGCCAGCAGCTCAGACCCTGGGGCCAATGAGCAGTTCTTC
CASSSDPGANEQFF
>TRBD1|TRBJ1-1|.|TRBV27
TGTGCCAGCAGTCCCGGGACAGGGGCTTCGACTGAAGCTTTCTTT
CASSPGTGASTEAFF
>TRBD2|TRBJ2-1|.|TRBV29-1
TGCAGCGTTGTGATCGTGACTAGCGGTTACAATGAGCAGTTCTTC
CSVVIVTSGYNEQFF
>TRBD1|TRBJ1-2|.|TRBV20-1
TGCAGTGCTCGTGGGGACAGAGCTAACTATGGCTACACCTTC
CSARGDRANYGYTF
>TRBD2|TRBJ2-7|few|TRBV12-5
TGTGCTAGTGGGGGGTATGGTAGCGGGAGTCATTCCGGTTTCTACGAGCAGTACTTC
CASGGYGSGSHSGFYEQYF
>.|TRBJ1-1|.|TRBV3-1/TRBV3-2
TGTGCCAGCAGCCAGGTTAGGAACACTGAAGCTTTCTTT
CASSQVRNTEAFF
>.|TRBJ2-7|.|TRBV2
TGTGCCAGCAGCCTCAGCTCCTACGAGCAGTACTTC
CASSLSSYEQYF
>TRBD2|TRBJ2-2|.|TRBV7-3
TGTGCCAGCAGCTTACCTCCTAGCGGGAGGGCCGGGGAGCTGTTTTTT
CASSLPPSGRAGELFF
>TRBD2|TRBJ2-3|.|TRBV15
TGTGCCACCAGTAAGGGACTAGCGGGAGGGCCGGGCACAGATACGCAGTATTTT
CATSKGLAGGPGTDTQYF
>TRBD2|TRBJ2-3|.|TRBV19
TGTGCCAGTAGTATTCTCCGGGGGGGAGATACGCAGTATTTT
CASSILRGGDTQYF
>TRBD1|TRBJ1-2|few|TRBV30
TGTGCCTGGACCTTCCGGGCAGGGGGCGTAGGGGGCTACACCTTC
CAWTFRAGGVGGYTF
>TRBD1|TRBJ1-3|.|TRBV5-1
TGCGCCAGCAGCACAACAGGGGGAACTGGAAACACCATATATTTT
CASSTTGGTGNTIYF